Listed below are T cell receptor beta chains from one sample, sequenced in a study of blood T cells in healthy people across ages. One entry per CDR3 protein, called by TCRdb with MiXCR from the 5' RACE reads. The sample records roughly 2 million distinct CDR3 sequences, 49% being singletons. The sequencing sample was made of blood. These receptor sequences come from a woman in her forties in good health. The CDR3 runs from the conserved cysteine through the conserved F or W. D genes are given only for firm matches. The listing skips clone size in some rows; elsewhere it reads once, few, many or a size class.

len	abundance	j_gene	d_gene	v_gene	CDR3aa	CDR3nt
14	few	TRBJ1-4	NA	TRBV2	CASTLGVTNEKLFF	TGTGCCAGCACGTTGGGCGTCACTAATGAAAAACTGTTTTTT
18	NA	TRBJ2-4	NA	TRBV4-3	CASSQVGIGGLAKNIQYF	TGCGCCAGCAGCCAAGTCGGGATAGGGGGGCTAGCCAAAAACATTCAGTACTTC
15	few	TRBJ2-7	TRBD1	TRBV13	CASSPSQGSSYEQYF	TGTGCCAGCAGCCCTTCACAGGGGAGCTCCTACGAGCAGTACTTC
11	NA	TRBJ1-6	NA	TRBV28	CASRGQVRLHF	TGTGCCAGCCGCGGTCAGGTCCGCCTCCACTTT
15	NA	TRBJ2-5	NA	TRBV28	CASSLLVRGYNEQYF	TGTGCCAGCAGTTTACTAGTCCGGGGGTACAATGAGCAGTACTTC
16	NA	TRBJ2-1	TRBD1	TRBV5-1	CASSAGQGARMDEQFF	TGCGCCAGCAGCGCGGGACAGGGGGCCCGTATGGATGAGCAGTTCTTC
14	NA	TRBJ1-1	NA	TRBV9	CASSVEDRNTEAFF	TGTGCCAGCAGCGTAGAGGACCGGAACACTGAAGCTTTCTTT
14	NA	TRBJ1-2	NA	TRBV20-1	CSAIDGGGGNVNTF	TGCAGTGCTATCGACGGAGGTGGCGGCAACGTGAACACCTTC
14	NA	TRBJ2-2	NA	TRBV6-6	CASMARGLFGELFF	TGTGCCAGCATGGCCAGGGGACTCTTCGGGGAGCTGTTTTTT
15	NA	TRBJ2-7	TRBD1	TRBV6-5	CASIYQTGPSYEQYF	TGTGCCAGCATTTACCAGACAGGGCCTTCCTACGAGCAGTACTTC
15	NA	TRBJ2-1	NA	TRBV5-6	CASSSPERAHNEQFF	TGTGCCAGCAGCTCCCCTGAGCGGGCCCACAATGAGCAGTTCTTC
15	NA	TRBJ2-3	TRBD2	TRBV7-2	CASSWKRGATDTQYF	TGTGCCAGCAGCTGGAAGCGGGGGGCCACAGATACGCAGTATTTT
13	NA	TRBJ1-2	NA	TRBV29-1	CSVATGGNYGYTF	TGCAGCGTCGCGACAGGTGGAAACTATGGCTACACCTTC
19	NA	TRBJ2-7	TRBD2	TRBV6-1	CASSELTGSGGLIFCEQYF	TGTGCCAGCAGTGAATTAACGGGTAGCGGGGGGCTCATCTTTTGCGAGCAGTACTTC
15	NA	TRBJ2-1	NA	TRBV20-1	CSARDGGHTGNEQFF	TGCAGTGCTAGAGACGGGGGCCACACCGGGAATGAGCAGTTCTTC
15	NA	TRBJ2-1	TRBD1	TRBV13	CASSLGGQGGNEQFF	TGTGCCAGCAGCTTAGGGGGACAGGGAGGCAATGAGCAGTTCTTC
19	NA	TRBJ2-7	TRBD2	TRBV14	CASSRGLAGPDPSSYEQYF	TGTGCCAGCAGCCGAGGACTAGCGGGGCCTGACCCCAGCTCCTACGAGCAGTACTTC
15	NA	TRBJ1-2	TRBD1	TRBV20-1	CSARDIAGGFGGYTF	TGCAGTGCTAGAGATATAGCAGGGGGCTTCGGGGGCTACACCTTC
12	few	TRBJ2-5	NA	TRBV7-2	CASSPPWETQYF	TGTGCCAGCAGCCCCCCGTGGGAGACCCAGTACTTC
12	once	TRBJ2-7	NA	TRBV12-3/TRBV12-4	CASSVTVNEQYF	TGTGCCAGCAGTGTGACAGTCAATGAGCAGTACTTC
10	once	TRBJ1-4	NA	TRBV2	CASTREKLFF	TGTGCCAGCACCCGGGAAAAACTGTTTTTT
12	NA	TRBJ2-5	NA	TRBV12-3/TRBV12-4	CASSLNGVEQYF	TGTGCCAGCAGTTTAAACGGGGTAGAGCAGTACTTC
16	NA	TRBJ2-1	TRBD2	TRBV18	CASSPKPAGGQNEQFF	TGTGCCAGCTCACCAAAGCCAGCGGGGGGGCAGAATGAGCAGTTCTTC
14	few	TRBJ2-6	NA	TRBV27	CASSQSAGANVLTF	TGTGCCAGCAGCCAATCGGCGGGGGCCAACGTCCTGACTTTC
16	few	TRBJ2-3	TRBD2	TRBV4-3	CASSQDSGVGADTQYF	TGCGCCAGCAGCCAAGATAGCGGGGTAGGCGCAGATACGCAGTATTTT
14	NA	TRBJ2-1	NA	TRBV5-1	CASSGRQQNNEQFF	TGCGCCAGCAGCGGGCGACAGCAGAACAATGAGCAGTTCTTC
15	NA	TRBJ2-5	NA	TRBV7-9	CASSLNWGREETQYF	TGTGCCAGCAGCTTAAATTGGGGGCGGGAAGAGACCCAGTACTTC
11	NA	TRBJ2-7	TRBD1	TRBV29-1	CSGGTGGEWYF	TGCAGCGGGGGGACAGGGGGAGAGTGGTACTTC
14	few	TRBJ2-3	NA	TRBV6-5	CASSYRSRTDTQYF	TGTGCCAGCAGTTACCGTTCACGCACAGATACGCAGTATTTT
14	NA	TRBJ2-2	NA	TRBV15	CATSGGEATGELFF	TGTGCCACCAGCGGAGGGGAAGCAACCGGGGAGCTGTTTTTT
13	NA	TRBJ2-1	NA	TRBV7-2	CASSLRTEQVQFF	TGTGCCAGCAGCCTACGGACAGAACAGGTGCAGTTCTTC
14	NA	TRBJ2-1	NA	TRBV20-1	CGARKGGGNNEQFF	TGCGGTGCTAGAAAGGGCGGCGGCAACAATGAGCAGTTCTTC
14	NA	TRBJ2-7	NA	TRBV6-2/TRBV6-3	CASSYDGASNEQYF	TGTGCCAGCAGTTACGATGGGGCATCGAATGAGCAGTACTTC
16	NA	TRBJ2-7	TRBD2	TRBV7-9	CASSVYIAGASYEQYF	TGTGCCAGCAGCGTCTACATAGCGGGGGCCTCCTACGAGCAGTACTTC
15	NA	TRBJ2-7	TRBD1	TRBV27	CASSLGTGNFHEQYF	TGTGCCAGCAGTTTAGGGACAGGGAATTTCCACGAGCAGTACTTC
16	few	TRBJ2-5	TRBD1	TRBV9	CASSVGRVQGGETQYF	TGTGCCAGCAGCGTAGGCAGAGTACAGGGGGGAGAGACCCAGTACTTC
16	few	TRBJ2-6	NA	TRBV7-9	CASSSSRLSGANVLTF	TGTGCCAGCAGCTCTTCACGACTGAGTGGGGCCAACGTCCTGACTTTC
16	NA	TRBJ1-2	TRBD1	TRBV6-5	CASSTAQGALHYGYTF	TGTGCCAGCAGCACTGCCCAGGGGGCGCTTCACTATGGCTACACCTTC
13	once	TRBJ2-7	TRBD1	TRBV2	CASLTGIHYEQYF	TGTGCCAGCCTGACAGGGATCCACTACGAGCAGTACTTC
15	NA	TRBJ2-7	NA	TRBV7-9	CASSPGGAFSKKQYF	TGTGCCAGCAGCCCCGGCGGTGCATTTAGTAAGAAGCAGTACTTC
15	NA	TRBJ1-2	TRBD1	TRBV4-2	CASSQMDRDLGGYTF	TGTGCCAGCAGCCAGATGGACAGGGATTTAGGTGGCTACACCTTC
18	few	TRBJ2-5	TRBD2	TRBV5-6	CASSLEGSLAGVQETQYF	TGTGCCAGCAGCTTGGAAGGGAGCCTAGCGGGGGTACAAGAGACCCAGTACTTC
16	NA	TRBJ2-4	TRBD1	TRBV7-9	CASSTDRAWAKNIQYF	TGTGCCAGCAGCACCGACAGGGCTTGGGCCAAAAACATTCAGTACTTC
13	NA	TRBJ1-2	NA	TRBV20-1	CTDQGIKDYGYTF	TGCACGGATCAGGGAATCAAGGACTATGGCTACACCTTC
13	NA	TRBJ1-2	TRBD1	TRBV30	CAWAGGLRSGYTF	TGTGCCTGGGCAGGGGGTTTAAGGTCTGGCTACACCTTC
15	NA	TRBJ1-5	NA	TRBV6-2/TRBV6-3	CASSYLRVGNQPQHF	TGTGCCAGCAGTTACCTCAGGGTAGGCAATCAGCCCCAGCATTTT
16	NA	TRBJ2-3	TRBD2	TRBV3-1	CASSPRSGGSTDTQYF	TGTGCCAGCAGCCCTCGAAGCGGGGGAAGCACAGATACGCAGTATTTT
13	few	TRBJ1-2	NA	TRBV20-1	CSARGTGGYGYTF	TGCAGTGCTAGGGGGACTGGAGGGTATGGCTACACCTTC
17	NA	TRBJ1-5	NA	TRBV5-5	CASSLVVWQDSNQPQHF	TGTGCCAGCAGCTTGGTTGTCTGGCAGGACAGCAATCAGCCCCAGCATTTT
17	NA	TRBJ2-5	TRBD2	TRBV6-5	CASSYGRGLAFQETQYF	TGTGCCAGCAGTTACGGCCGCGGACTAGCCTTCCAGGAGACCCAGTACTTC
14	NA	TRBJ2-1	TRBD1	TRBV5-1	CASSWTGGGDEQFF	TGCGCCAGCAGCTGGACAGGGGGCGGGGATGAGCAGTTCTTC
18	NA	TRBJ1-6	NA	TRBV6-5	CASSYSLGGSSYNSPLHF	TGTGCCAGCAGTTACTCGTTGGGAGGGAGCTCCTATAATTCACCCCTCCACTTT
11	NA	TRBJ2-5	NA	TRBV29-1	CTAGVGETQYF	TGCACCGCAGGGGTCGGGGAGACCCAGTACTTC
15	NA	TRBJ2-5	NA	TRBV6-1	CASSPRQAPRETQYF	TGTGCCAGCAGTCCCCGACAGGCCCCGAGGGAGACCCAGTACTTC
12	NA	TRBJ1-1	NA	TRBV28	CAHSRTNTEAFF	TGTGCCCACAGCAGGACGAACACTGAAGCTTTCTTT
15	NA	TRBJ2-7	NA	TRBV7-9	CASGQITGHSYEQYF	TGTGCCAGCGGCCAGATTACGGGGCACTCCTACGAGCAGTACTTC
15	NA	TRBJ2-5	NA	TRBV20-1	CSARAPQGGRETQYF	TGCAGTGCTAGAGCCCCACAGGGGGGGAGAGAGACCCAGTACTTC